The clone carrying this T cell receptor beta chain has only one observation. Its antigen remains unknown. These data originate in a study of cytomegalovirus exposure and HLA in healthy donors. Study-wide results and limits: The CMV antigen specificity of a few CMV-associated chains was confirmed through in vitro analysis.

Amplification used 60 Vbeta primers and 13 Jbeta primers. The protocol was immunoSEQ multiplex PCR, while the TCRdb copy is restricted to in-frame clones and leaves out a portion. The sample yields 100,000 to 150,000 clones, 75% to 90% seen once. Those who donated were healthy bone marrow donors. The source is a man aged 35-49 years in good health and CMV-seronegative. The specimen was PBMCs.

The CDR3 region has the DNA TGTGCCAGCAGCGTAGCCGAGAGAATTACAGATACGCAGTATTTT. Translating gives CASSVAERITDTQYF. The chain is built from TRBV9 and TRBJ2-3; D remains ambiguous. The CDR3 has 15 residues. V was clipped by 0 bases and J by 3 bases, with 11 bases between them. CDR1 is SGDLS and CDR2 is YYNGEE in the germline V gene.